These 17 T cell receptor beta chains were all obtained from the same sample, sequenced in a study of blood T cell repertoires in COVID-19. Sequenced by immunoSEQ multiplex PCR; TCRdb stores in-frame clones only, minus some. This table holds about 150,000 clones, 80% to 90% found once. Sequencing was done on a sample of peripheral blood. The receptors derive from a man in his sixties with active or convalescent COVID-19.

V is TRBV27 and J is TRBJ2-1, with TRBD2 matching 10 bases. This CDR3 comprises 18 residues. The V segment lost 6 bases and the J segment 1 base; nucleotides outside the gene matches: 12. Per the germline V gene, CDR1 is MNHEY and CDR2 is SMNVEV (reference sequence). The CDR3 DNA reads as TGTGCCAGCAGATTTAGCGGGGGGTTCCAATTATCCTACAATGAGCAGTTCTTC. Translation: CASRFSGGFQLSYNEQFF.

The chain links TRBV30 to TRBJ1-2; the D gene is possibly TRBD1 (6 bases). The CDR3 extends over 15 amino acids. Trimming removed 2 bases at V and 0 bases at J, with 13 bases between. CDR1 and CDR2 from the germline V gene are GTSNPN and SVGIG (reference sequence). The CDR3 here is CAWSPYGTTNYGYTF. Written as DNA, the CDR3 is TGTGCCTGGAGTCCTTATGGGACAACTAACTATGGCTACACCTTC.

The chain is built from TRBV30 and TRBJ2-1; the match to TRBD1 covers 10 bases. V dropped 2 bases and J dropped 3; count of bases not matched to a gene: 4. Looked up from germline, CDR1 is GTSNPN and CDR2 is SVGIG (reference sequence). This CDR3 has 15 residues. The CDR3 DNA sequence: TGTGCCTGGAGTAACCGGGACAGGGGCTACAATGAGCAGTTCTTC. Translated: CAWSNRDRGYNEQFF.

This clone has only one observation. The chain is built from TRBV7-2 and TRBJ2-2, with 7 bases matching TRBD2. The V gene's germline CDR1 is SGHTA and CDR2 FQGNSA. This CDR3 is built from 15 residues. V gave up 4 bases and J gave up 6 bases; unmatched junction bases: 8. The CDR3 bases are TGTGCCAGCAGCTCACCCCTAGCGGCGGCCGGGGAGCTGTTTTTT. The encoded protein is CASSSPLAAAGELFF.

The gene calls are TRBV7-2 and TRBJ2-5; TRBD2 matches at 12 bases. The germline V gene encodes CDR1 SGHTA and CDR2 FQGNSA. The V gene end was trimmed by 5 bases and the J gene end by 5 bases; junction bases not matched to a gene: 9. The CDR3 extends over 16 amino acids. The CDR3 DNA is TGTGCCAGCAGCCGCAAGACTAGCGGGGGCTTGGAGACCCAGTACTTC. Protein product: CASSRKTSGGLETQYF.

CDR3 sequence: CASSVPRVNTEAFF. In DNA, the CDR3 is TGTGCCAGCAGCGTCCCACGGGTGAACACTGAAGCTTTCTTT. The J gene is TRBJ1-1, the V gene TRBV7-2; D is undetermined. Trimming took off 5 bases at V and 0 bases at J, with 10 bases between the two ends. This CDR3 spans 14 amino acids. CDR1 and CDR2 from the germline V gene are SGHTA and FQGNSA.

V and J are TRBV30 and TRBJ1-4; 10 bases line up with TRBD1. The trim removed 4 bases at V and 8 bases at J, leaving 7 bases unmatched. The CDR3 has 14 amino acids. Germline V gives CDR1 GTSNPN, CDR2 SVGIG (reference sequence). CDR3 in DNA: TGTGCCTGGACCACGGGACAGGGGACGGAAAAACTGTTTTTT. This codes for CAWTTGQGTEKLFF.

The V gene is TRBV5-1, the J gene TRBJ2-7; maybe TRBD2 (6 bases). This CDR3 spans 15 amino acids. Germline CDR1 SGHRS, CDR2 YFSETQ. Trimming stripped 4 bases from V and 2 bases from J, with 16 bases between. The CDR3 DNA reads TGCGCCAGCAGCCTCCGGGACTCGATCACCTACGAGCAGTACTTC. It codes for CASSLRDSITYEQYF. Combining the CDR3 with reference TRBV5-1 and TRBJ2-7 gives the whole variable domain KAGVTQTPRYLIKTRGQQVTLSCSPISGHRSVSWYQQTPGQGLQFLFEYFSETQRNKGNFPGRFSGRQFSNSRSEMNVSTLELGDSALYLCASSLRDSITYEQYFGPGTRLTVT.

This clone was seen only once. The chain uses TRBV4-3 and TRBJ2-3; TRBD2 matches at 11 bases. This CDR3 region has 18 residues. Trimming removed 1 base from V and 6 bases from J; junction bases left unmatched: 12. Germline loops: CDR1 LGHNA, CDR2 YSLEER. The CDR3 reads CASSQVALAGGGRDTQYF. The CDR3 DNA is TGCGCCAGCAGCCAAGTAGCCCTAGCGGGAGGCGGTCGGGATACGCAGTATTTT.

The chain has TRBV4-3 and TRBJ1-6; 9 nucleotides agree with TRBD1. With V trimmed by 7 bases and J by 7 bases, 2 bases remained unmatched. CDR1 is LGHNA and CDR2 is YSLEER in the germline V gene. The CDR3 covers 13 residues. DNA of the CDR3: TGCGCCAGCAAGGGACAGGGAAATTCACCCCTCCACTTT. Its translation is CASKGQGNSPLHF.

The chain links TRBV4-1 to TRBJ1-1; no definite D call. The CDR3 runs 15 residues. Deletions cut 0 bases from V and 1 base from J, with 9 bases between. Germline assignment: CDR1 MGHRA and CDR2 YSYEKL. CDR3 sequence reads: CASSQDRVPNTEAFF. As DNA, the CDR3 is TGCGCCAGCAGCCAAGATCGGGTTCCGAACACTGAAGCTTTCTTT.

The V gene is TRBV28, the J gene TRBJ1-2; perhaps TRBD1 as D (5 bases). This CDR3 comprises 14 residues. Trimming cost V 3 bases and J 4 bases, with 12 bases left between them. Germline V gene lookup returns CDR1 MDHEN and CDR2 SYDVKM. The chain's CDR3 is CASSFGTGGYGYTF. The CDR3 bases are TGTGCCAGCAGTTTCGGGACTGGGGGCTATGGCTACACCTTC.

This sequence joins TRBV10-3 and TRBJ2-7; D is possibly TRBD1 (6 bases). There are 14 residues in the CDR3. V was cut by 4 bases and J by 7 bases, with 17 bases left in between. CDR1 and CDR2 from the germline V gene are ENHRY and SYGVKD. The CDR3: CAISGRGSQGEQYF. DNA of the CDR3: TGTGCCATCAGTGGCCGCGGGTCCCAGGGGGAGCAGTACTTC.

This chain joins TRBV7-9 and TRBJ2-2; tentatively, D is TRBD1 (6 bases). V was clipped by 4 bases and J by 3 bases, with 15 bases between them. The CDR3 contains 16 residues. CDR1 SEHNR and CDR2 FQNEAQ come from the germline V gene (reference sequence). The CDR3 DNA reads TGTGCCAGCAGCTCACAGGGAAGATCGGACACCGGGGAGCTGTTTTTT. Its protein product is CASSSQGRSDTGELFF.

CDR3 residues: CASSQGGGGAGGSTDTQYF. CDR3 in DNA: TGCGCCAGCAGCCAAGGAGGCGGGGGGGCCGGTGGTAGCACAGATACGCAGTATTTT. The genes are TRBV4-1 and TRBJ2-3, with 9 nucleotides matching TRBD2. This CDR3 comprises 19 residues. Germline CDR1 MGHRA, CDR2 YSYEKL. V dropped 1 base and J dropped 0; count of bases not matched to a gene: 11.

This rearrangement joins TRBV14 to TRBJ1-2; 10 bases are shared with TRBD1. The length of the CDR3 is 13 residues. The V gene end was trimmed by 7 bases and the J gene end by 5 bases; junction bases not matched to a gene: 4. Germline CDR1 and CDR2: SGHDN and FVKESK. In DNA, the CDR3 is TGTGCCAGCACCCGGGACAGGGGATATGGCTACACCTTC. Protein: CASTRDRGYGYTF.

The CDR3 nucleotides read TGCGCCAGCAGCTCAGGAGCGGGGGCGAACCTAGGAGATACGCAGTATTTT. Protein: CASSSGAGANLGDTQYF. This chain links TRBV4-3 with TRBJ2-3, with 8 bases fitting TRBD2. CDR3 length equals 17 residues. Germline values: CDR1 LGHNA, CDR2 YSLEER. Unmatched junction bases numbered 15, after V lost 5 bases and J lost 5 bases.